These 15 T cell receptor beta chains came from one sample sequenced in a study of shared clonotypes between healthy human individuals. Only in-frame clones appear in the TCRdb table, and some are missing; sequencing was by immunoSEQ multiplex PCR. Here the sample spans 2 million to 2.5 million clones, under 95% being singletons. Sequenced sample: naive CD4+ T cells from PBMCs. Subset given: CD45RA+ positively selected. These receptors all come from a man in his late teens or twenties in good health. Some clones in this sample may be carry-over from other donors' samples.

This chain joins TRBV7-8 and TRBJ2-1; no clear D gene. The germline gives CDR1 SGHVS, CDR2 FQNEAQ. The CDR3 spans 13 residues. With 1 base removed from V and 5 bases from J, the gap between germline ends came to 6 bases. CDR3 bases: TGTGCCAGCAGCTTAGGTGTAGACAATGAGCAGTTCTTC. Its protein product is CASSLGVDNEQFF.

The gene calls are TRBV7-3 and TRBJ2-5; D is possibly TRBD2 (6 bases). This CDR3 comprises 15 residues. Trimming removed 1 base from V and 5 bases from J, with 14 bases in between. The V gene's germline CDR1 is SGHTA and CDR2 FQGTGA. CDR3 in amino acids: CASSLIAAAAETQYF. CDR3 nucleotides: TGTGCCAGCAGCTTAATAGCGGCGGCCGCGGAGACCCAGTACTTC.

V and J are TRBV5-6 and TRBJ2-5; 10 nucleotides line up with TRBD1. The J call may be mistaken, given a closer DNA end match to TRBJ2-7. This CDR3 region has 17 residues. CDR1 is SGHDT and CDR2 is YYEEEE in the germline V gene. The CDR3 protein is CASSLAVTGGAAYEQYF. In DNA form, the CDR3 reads TGTGCCAGCAGCTTGGCCGTGACAGGGGGCGCCGCCTACGAGCAGTACTTC.

About this clone itself: Other DNA sequences in the same sample also yield this CDR3. The J gene is TRBJ1-1, the V gene TRBV18, with TRBD1 identical over 8 bases. This CDR3 contains 14 residues. V was pared by 3 bases and J by 1 base, with 1 base of the junction left unmatched. The germline gives CDR1 KGHSH, CDR2 LQKENI. The CDR3 DNA sequence: TGTGCCAGCTCACCGGACAGGGAGAACACTGAAGCTTTCTTT. Translating it yields CASSPDRENTEAFF.

The chain carries TRBV30 and TRBJ2-3; 8 positions match TRBD2. The CDR3 is made up of 13 amino acids. The J segment lost 5 bases and the V segment lost 4 bases, leaving 5 bases of the junction unmatched. Germline V gene data show CDR1 as GTSNPN and CDR2 as SVGIG (reference sequence). CDR3 region: CAWKSGSIDTQYF. The CDR3 DNA is TGTGCCTGGAAAAGCGGGAGTATAGATACGCAGTATTTT. Based on the CDR3 plus reference TRBV30 and TRBJ2-3, the full variable domain is SQTIHQWPATLVQPVGSPLSLECTVEGTSNPNLYWYRQAAGRGLQLLFYSVGIGQISSEVPQNLSASRPQDRQFILSSKKLLLSDSGFYLCAWKSGSIDTQYFGPGTRLTVL.

The chain carries TRBV27 and TRBJ2-3; TRBD2 matches at 8 bases. The CDR3 is 13 amino acids. Germline loops: CDR1 MNHEY, CDR2 SMNVEV (reference sequence). Trimming took 7 bases from V and 7 from J; bases not matched to a gene: 7. CDR3 in DNA: TGTGCCAGCACGCTGGTAGCGGGGAATACGCAGTATTTT. Translating gives CASTLVAGNTQYF.

The chain couples TRBV5-1 to TRBJ2-2; D gene uncertain. V shed 1 base and J shed 5 bases, with 15 bases lying between them. From germline, CDR1 is SGHRS and CDR2 YFSETQ. CDR3 length equals 16 residues. CDR3 region: CASSLYRPTGTGELFF. CDR3 DNA: TGCGCCAGCAGCTTGTACCGTCCCACCGGGACCGGGGAGCTGTTTTTT.

The chain couples TRBV28 to TRBJ1-1; 9 nucleotides match TRBD1. The junction had 19 bases not matched to a gene; V was cut back by 8 bases and J by 3 bases. The CDR3 has 18 residues. CDR1 and CDR2 (germline): MDHEN, SYDVKM. This CDR3 reads CASRPGTGTGTEDTEAFF. The CDR3 DNA is TGTGCCAGCCGTCCCGGGACAGGGACGGGAACTGAGGACACTGAAGCTTTCTTT.

The rearrangement links TRBV5-1 to TRBJ2-5; 7 nucleotides agree with TRBD1. Germline loops: CDR1 SGHRS, CDR2 YFSETQ. This CDR3 has 16 residues. Trimming cost V 2 bases and J 6 bases; bases outside gene matches: 13. The CDR3 region has the DNA TGCGCCAGCAGCTTTGGACGACAGGGCGTCGGGAAGACCCAGTACTTC. It codes for CASSFGRQGVGKTQYF. The whole variable domain, filled in from reference TRBV5-1 and TRBJ2-5, reads KAGVTQTPRYLIKTRGQQVTLSCSPISGHRSVSWYQQTPGQGLQFLFEYFSETQRNKGNFPGRFSGRQFSNSRSEMNVSTLELGDSALYLCASSFGRQGVGKTQYFGPGTRLLVL.

This rearrangement joins TRBV29-1 to TRBJ1-1, with 9 bases fitting TRBD1. V dropped 4 bases and J dropped 11; count of bases not matched to a gene: 8. This CDR3 is built from 12 residues. Germline values: CDR1 SQVTM, CDR2 ANQGSEA. CDR3 residues: CSVVSGQGYAFF. The DNA of the CDR3 is TGCAGCGTTGTCTCGGGACAGGGATACGCTTTCTTT.

Details on this clone: Within the sample, other DNA sequences also encode this same CDR3. The chain employs TRBV30 and TRBJ2-5; no clear D. This CDR3 has 13 residues. Germline V lookup: CDR1 GTSNPN, CDR2 SVGIG (reference sequence). V lost 0 bases and J 5 bases, leaving 10 bases between the germline ends. CDR3 in amino acids: CAWSVGVGETQYF. The DNA for the CDR3 is TGTGCCTGGAGTGTAGGAGTAGGTGAGACCCAGTACTTC.

This chain joins TRBV14 and TRBJ2-2, with 9 bases fitting TRBD1. The V and J ends lost 2 bases and 6 bases, in that order; junction bases with no gene match: 10. This CDR3 region has 17 residues. The germline CDR1 and CDR2 sequences are SGHDN and FVKESK. CDR3 loop: CASSQTLGQGIAGELFF. The DNA for the CDR3 is TGTGCCAGCAGCCAAACCCTCGGACAGGGGATTGCCGGGGAGCTGTTTTTT.

The V and J genes are TRBV5-4 and TRBJ2-1; 13 bases match TRBD2. The CDR3 covers 15 residues. Germline V gives CDR1 SGHNT, CDR2 YYREEE (reference sequence). V shed 4 bases, J shed 6 bases, and the junction held 4 bases outside the gene matches. CDR3 amino acids: CASSITSGGANEQFF. Written as DNA, the CDR3 is TGTGCCAGCAGCATCACTAGCGGGGGGGCCAATGAGCAGTTCTTC.

The chain links TRBV5-4 to TRBJ2-5; 10 bases map to TRBD2. V trimming: 5 bases; J trimming: 1 base; junction bases outside the gene matches: 8. This CDR3 has 16 residues. Germline CDR1 and CDR2: SGHNT and YYREEE (reference sequence). Here the CDR3 DNA reads TGTGCCAGCAGACAAGGACTAGCGGAAGTCCAAGAGACCCAGTACTTC. Translating it yields CASRQGLAEVQETQYF.

The genes are TRBV28 and TRBJ1-4; TRBD1 agrees at 9 bases. The CDR3 contains 14 residues. The junction had 5 bases not matched to a gene; V was cut back by 5 bases and J by 7 bases. Per germline, CDR1 MDHEN and CDR2 SYDVKM. The CDR3 reads CASSTGGWSEKLFF. In DNA form, the CDR3 reads TGTGCCAGCAGTACAGGGGGCTGGAGTGAAAAACTGTTTTTT.